The 19 T cell receptor beta chains below were found in one sample sequenced in a study of radiotherapy plus CTLA-4 blockade in lung cancer. TCRdb's copy holds only in-frame clones and misses some; the assay was immunoSEQ multiplex PCR. The sample includes about 98,000 clones, more than 75% of them seen just once. Here the sequenced sample was peripheral blood, taken from a patient treated with radiotherapy plus ipilimumab. The origin of the receptors is a human donor with non-small cell lung cancer who had a partial response to radiotherapy plus ipilimumab.

The V and J genes are TRBV2 and TRBJ2-3; TRBD2 is a possible D gene (6 bases). Trimming shortened V by 0 bases and J by 9 bases, and 16 bases separated the two germline ends. The CDR3 loop spans 15 amino acids. CDR1 and CDR2 from the germline V gene are SNHLY and FYNNEI. CDR3 residues: CASSEALRGGVTQYF. The CDR3 coding sequence is TGTGCCAGCAGTGAAGCGCTGAGGGGCGGGGTAACGCAGTATTTT.

CDR3 in amino acids: CASSLFRGTEAFF. The CDR3 DNA is TGTGCCAGCAGCTTATTCAGGGGGACTGAAGCTTTCTTT. V is TRBV7-3 and J is TRBJ1-1; 7 bases fit TRBD1. The V and J ends lost 2 bases and 5 bases, in that order; junction bases with no gene match: 2. The CDR3 extends over 13 amino acids. Germline CDR1 reads SGHTA; CDR2 reads FQGTGA.

J is TRBJ2-2 and V is TRBV2; 7 nucleotides line up with TRBD1. V shed 6 bases and J 0 bases; nucleotides not matched to a gene: 4. From germline, CDR1 is SNHLY and CDR2 FYNNEI. The CDR3 sequence is 15 residues long. The CDR3 is CASSRQGPNTGELFF. The DNA of the CDR3 is TGTGCCAGCAGCCGACAGGGACCGAACACCGGGGAGCTGTTTTTT.

The rearrangement links TRBV12-1 to TRBJ2-7; no check of the table's D call, TRBD2, against the DNA was made. TRBV12-1 is labeled a pseudogene. This CDR3 comprises 14 residues. CDR3: CASSFELANYEQYF. DNA for the CDR3: TGTGCCAGCAGCTTTGAACTAGCGAACTACGAGCAGTACTTC.

The CDR3 bases are TGTGCCATCAGTGAGCGGGGGACAGGGGTGGCGCCGCATTTT. Protein product: CAISERGTGVAPHF. The chain recombines TRBV10-3 with TRBJ1-5, with 10 positions matching TRBD1. The CDR3 has 14 residues. With V trimmed by 2 bases and J by 15 bases, 10 bases remained unmatched. Germline V gene lookup returns CDR1 ENHRY and CDR2 SYGVKD.

The sample holds a few counts of this clone. This chain connects TRBV30 to TRBJ1-5; maybe TRBD1 (6 bases). The CDR3 runs 13 residues. Germline assignment: CDR1 GTSNPN and CDR2 SVGIG (reference sequence). V lost 0 bases and J lost 6, with 9 bases in between. This CDR3 reads CAWSVSGAQPQHF. In DNA, the CDR3 is TGTGCCTGGAGTGTTTCAGGGGCTCAGCCCCAGCATTTT.

CDR3 region: CASSLEQPQETQYF. Here the CDR3 DNA reads TGCGCCAGCAGCTTGGAACAGCCCCAAGAGACCCAGTACTTC. The rearrangement joins TRBV5-1 to TRBJ2-5; no clear D. Per the germline V gene, CDR1 is SGHRS and CDR2 is YFSETQ. The V gene lost 0 bases and the J gene lost 1 base, with 7 bases spanning the gap. The CDR3 length is 14 residues.

This sequence joins TRBV19 and TRBJ2-7; D uncertain. Germline-derived CDR1 and CDR2 are LNHDA and SQIVND (reference sequence). The CDR3 extends over 12 amino acids. V was trimmed by 1 base and J by 8 bases, leaving 9 bases between them. The CDR3 reads CASSIGAGKQYF. The CDR3 DNA reads TGTGCCAGTAGTATAGGGGCAGGAAAGCAGTACTTC.

The chain employs TRBV21-1 and TRBJ1-1. TRBV21-1 is annotated as a pseudogene. This CDR3 region has 15 residues. The CDR3: CASSKRRKSSTEAFF. The CDR3 DNA reads as TGTGCCAGCAGCAAAAGGAGAAAATCTAGCACTGAAGCTTTCTTT.

This chain connects TRBV7-9 to TRBJ2-3, with TRBD2 matching 12 bases. With V trimmed by 0 bases and J by 2 bases, 6 bases remained unmatched. Germline V gene lookup returns CDR1 SEHNR and CDR2 FQNEAQ (reference sequence). This CDR3 is built from 18 residues. CDR3: CASSLATGLAGNTDTQYF. CDR3 bases: TGTGCCAGCAGCTTAGCGACCGGACTAGCGGGAAACACAGATACGCAGTATTTT.

This clone was observed once. V usage is TRBV5-5 and J usage is TRBJ1-5, with D possibly matching TRBD1 (6 bases). The CDR3 has 16 amino acids. The germline V and J ends were trimmed by 2 bases and 7 bases, with 19 bases remaining between them. Germline CDR1 is SGHKS and CDR2 is YYEKEE (reference sequence). The CDR3 DNA reads TGTGCCAGCAGCTTAGTTAAAGGGGGTGGAGACCAGCCCCAGCATTTT. This translates into CASSLVKGGGDQPQHF.

DNA for the CDR3: TGTGCCGTCCGGGACTCTGGCTACACCTTC. It translates to CAVRDSGYTF. The V gene is TRBV21-1, the J gene TRBJ1-2. TRBV21-1 is described as a pseudogene. The CDR3 is 10 residues long.

V gene TRBV7-8 combines with J gene TRBJ2-3; perhaps TRBD1 as D (6 bases). Trimming shortened V by 5 bases and J by 2 bases, and 14 bases separated the two germline ends. CDR3 size: 15 residues. CDR1 and CDR2 from the germline V gene are SGHVS and FQNEAQ. The CDR3 DNA reads as TGTGCCAGCAGCCCGACAGGTGGGATCACAGATACGCAGTATTTT. It specifies CASSPTGGITDTQYF.

This clone was seen only once. The chain links TRBV14 to TRBJ1-1; D is uncertain. The germline V and J ends were trimmed by 5 bases and 3 bases, with 7 bases remaining between them. The CDR3 is made up of 12 amino acids. CDR1 is SGHDN and CDR2 is FVKESK in the germline V gene. Here the CDR3 reads CASSVQYTEAFF. The DNA for the CDR3 is TGTGCCAGCAGCGTTCAATACACTGAAGCTTTCTTT.

V usage is TRBV19 and J usage is TRBJ2-4; D is perhaps TRBD2 (5 bases). Trimming shortened V by 5 bases and J by 2 bases, and 16 bases separated the two germline ends. CDR1 is LNHDA and CDR2 is SQIVND in the germline V gene (reference sequence). CDR3 length equals 16 residues. CDR3 region: CASSLQTVASKNIQYF. CDR3 nucleotides: TGTGCCAGTAGTCTCCAGACCGTAGCGTCCAAAAACATTCAGTACTTC.

The V and J genes are TRBV10-2 and TRBJ1-1; possible D gene TRBD1, 5 bases. Per germline, CDR1 WSHSY and CDR2 SAAADI. V shed 6 bases and J shed 1 base, with 12 bases lying between them. The length of the CDR3 is 14 residues. Here the CDR3 reads CASSPRVENTEAFF. CDR3 bases: TGCGCCAGCAGCCCCAGGGTGGAGAACACTGAAGCTTTCTTT.

This chain joins TRBV9 and TRBJ2-1, with 9 bases identical to TRBD2. Looked up from germline, CDR1 is SGDLS and CDR2 is YYNGEE. The CDR3 extends over 19 amino acids. Losses at the gene ends were 2 bases for V and 6 bases for J; bases not matched to a gene: 18. The CDR3 is CASSVKGGRAQRSSNEQFF. For the CDR3, the DNA is TGTGCCAGCAGCGTCAAGGGCGGGAGGGCCCAGAGAAGTTCCAATGAGCAGTTCTTC.

This clone appeared a few times. This sequence joins TRBV20-1 and TRBJ2-1; tentative D call: TRBD2 (5 bases). CDR1 is DFQATT and CDR2 is SNEGSKA in the germline V gene (reference sequence). Trimming cost V 3 bases and J 12 bases, with 12 bases left between them. This CDR3 comprises 11 residues. The CDR3: CSASSAGGQFF. CDR3 DNA: TGCAGTGCTAGTTCCGCGGGCGGGCAGTTCTTC.

The V call is TRBV28, the J call TRBJ2-7, with D possibly matching TRBD2 (6 bases). V was shortened by 5 bases and J by 9 bases, with 17 bases between the two germline ends. From germline, CDR1 is MDHEN and CDR2 SYDVKM. This CDR3 is built from 13 residues. CDR3 loop: CASSTGLLRSQYF. Here the CDR3 DNA reads TGTGCCAGCAGTACGGGACTCCTACGGTCGCAGTACTTC.